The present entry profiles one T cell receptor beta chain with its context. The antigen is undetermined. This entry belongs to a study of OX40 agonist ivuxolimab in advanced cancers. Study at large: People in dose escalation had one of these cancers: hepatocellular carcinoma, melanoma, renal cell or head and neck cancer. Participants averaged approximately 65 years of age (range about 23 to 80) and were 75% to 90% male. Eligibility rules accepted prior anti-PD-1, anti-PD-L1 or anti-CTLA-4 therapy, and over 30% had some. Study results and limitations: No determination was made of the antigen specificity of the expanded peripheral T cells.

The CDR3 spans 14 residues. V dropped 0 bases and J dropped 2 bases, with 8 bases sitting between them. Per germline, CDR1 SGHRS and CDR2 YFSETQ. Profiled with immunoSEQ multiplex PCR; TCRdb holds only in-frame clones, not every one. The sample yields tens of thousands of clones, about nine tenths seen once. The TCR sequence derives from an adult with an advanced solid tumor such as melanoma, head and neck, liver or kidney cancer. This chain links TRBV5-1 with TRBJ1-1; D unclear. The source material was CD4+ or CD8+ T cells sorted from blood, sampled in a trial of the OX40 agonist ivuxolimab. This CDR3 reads CASSLADQNTEAFF. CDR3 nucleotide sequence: TGCGCCAGCAGCTTGGCCGACCAAAACACTGAAGCTTTCTTT.